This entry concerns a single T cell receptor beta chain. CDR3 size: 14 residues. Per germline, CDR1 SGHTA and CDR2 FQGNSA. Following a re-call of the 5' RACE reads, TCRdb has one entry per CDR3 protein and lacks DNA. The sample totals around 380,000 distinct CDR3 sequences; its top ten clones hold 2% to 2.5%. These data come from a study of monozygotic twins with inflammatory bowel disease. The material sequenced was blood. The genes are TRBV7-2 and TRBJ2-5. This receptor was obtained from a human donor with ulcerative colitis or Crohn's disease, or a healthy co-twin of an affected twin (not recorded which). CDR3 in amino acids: CASSFVRNGETQYF.